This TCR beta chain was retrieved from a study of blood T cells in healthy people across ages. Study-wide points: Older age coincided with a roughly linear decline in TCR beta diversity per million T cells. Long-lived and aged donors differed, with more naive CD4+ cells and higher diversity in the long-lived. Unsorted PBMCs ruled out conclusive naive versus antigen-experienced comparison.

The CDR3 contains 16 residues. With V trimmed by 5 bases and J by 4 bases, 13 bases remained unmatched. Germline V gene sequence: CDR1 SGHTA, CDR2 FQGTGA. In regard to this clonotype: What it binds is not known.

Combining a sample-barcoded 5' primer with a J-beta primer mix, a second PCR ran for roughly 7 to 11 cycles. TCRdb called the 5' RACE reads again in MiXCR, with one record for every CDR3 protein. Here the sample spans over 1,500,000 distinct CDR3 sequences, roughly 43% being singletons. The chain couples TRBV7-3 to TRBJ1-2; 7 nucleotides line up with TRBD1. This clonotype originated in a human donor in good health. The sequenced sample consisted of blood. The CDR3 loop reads CASSLLGGQPIYGYTF. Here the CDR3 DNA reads TGTGCCAGCAGCCTACTCGGGGGACAGCCGATCTATGGCTACACCTTC.